A selection of T cell receptor beta chains follows, all from one sample in a study of cytomegalovirus exposure and HLA in healthy donors. Profiling relied on immunoSEQ multiplex PCR, and the TCRdb table lists in-frame clones only, not all of them. The sample holds around 97,000 clones, 65% to 85% seen once. The sequencing sample was made of PBMCs. These receptors came from a man aged 45-65 years in good health and CMV-seropositive. Each CDR3 is given with its conserved first and last residue. The D gene is left open where the match is weak. Where a row states a size, it is once, few, many or the class of an expanded clone; other rows omit it.

CDR3nt | CDR3aa | v_gene | d_gene | j_gene | abundance | len
TGTGCCAGCCAAAAAACCGGTAGCGGGAATGCATACGAGCAGTACTTC | CASQKTGSGNAYEQYF | TRBV19 | TRBD2 | TRBJ2-7 | - | 16
TGTGCCAGCAGTTTATTTGGGGCAGCGTACAGCAATCAGCCCCAGCATTTT | CASSLFGAAYSNQPQHF | TRBV28 | - | TRBJ1-5 | - | 17
TGTGCCAGCAGCCCAAGTAACAACGAGCAGTACTTC | CASSPSNNEQYF | TRBV9 | - | TRBJ2-7 | - | 12
TGTGCCAGCAGCGAAGGGACAGGGCGGCCTATGGGGAGCCAGTACTTC | CASSEGTGRPMGSQYF | TRBV5-8 | TRBD1 | TRBJ2-5 | - | 16
TGTGCCAGTAGTACCCGACTCGACACAGATACGCAGTATTTT | CASSTRLDTDTQYF | TRBV19 | - | TRBJ2-3 | few | 14
TGCAGCGTTGAAGCCGCAAAAAGCGCTTTCTTT | CSVEAAKSAFF | TRBV29-1 | - | TRBJ1-1 | - | 11
TGCAGCGTTACCCCCCCGGGACAGCCATATGAAAAACTGTTTTTT | CSVTPPGQPYEKLFF | TRBV29-1 | TRBD1 | TRBJ1-4 | once | 15
TGTGCCAGCGTGAGTGCAGCGGCCAACAATGAGCAGTTCTTC | CASVSAAANNEQFF | TRBV28 | - | TRBJ2-1 | - | 14
TGTGCCAGTAGGGCAGCGGGAGGCAGGGAAGAGACCCAGTACTTC | CASRAAGGREETQYF | TRBV19 | TRBD2 | TRBJ2-5 | - | 15
TGTGCCAGCAGGAGAACAGGGCCAGGGACCCAGTACTTC | CASRRTGPGTQYF | TRBV6-5 | - | TRBJ2-5 | - | 13
TGTGCCTGGACCGAGATTCCATCTAGCGGGAGTCCCCACGAGCAGTACTTC | CAWTEIPSSGSPHEQYF | TRBV30 | TRBD2 | TRBJ2-7 | - | 17
TGTGCCAGCAGTGTAGAACAAAACTATGGCTACACCTTC | CASSVEQNYGYTF | TRBV9 | - | TRBJ1-2 | - | 13
TGTGCCAGCAGTCCAGGGTATTCGAGGAACTATGGCTACACCTTC | CASSPGYSRNYGYTF | TRBV28 | - | TRBJ1-2 | few | 15
TGTGCCACCAGCAGTGCTGGGACAGACCCCTACGAGCAGTACTTC | CATSSAGTDPYEQYF | TRBV15 | TRBD1 | TRBJ2-7 | - | 15
TGTGCCAGCAGTGACCCGGGTTCCCCACACAGGGAGCAGTACTTC | CASSDPGSPHREQYF | TRBV2 | - | TRBJ2-7 | - | 15
TGTGCCAGCAACCAGGGCTCTGGAAACACCATATATTTT | CASNQGSGNTIYF | TRBV21-1 | - | TRBJ1-3 | - | 13
TGTGCCAGCAGCCAAAGACTAGCGGCTAAAGAGACCCAGTACTTC | CASSQRLAAKETQYF | TRBV4-2 | TRBD2 | TRBJ2-5 | once | 15
TGTGCCAGCACTTCCATTAGTTCGGGGAGTTTGGCCGGGGAGCTGTTTTTT | CASTSISSGSLAGELFF | TRBV28 | - | TRBJ2-2 | - | 17
TGTGCCAGCAGCCGAACGGCGGGAGTAGCAGATACGCAGTATTTT | CASSRTAGVADTQYF | TRBV5-5 | TRBD2 | TRBJ2-3 | once | 15
TGCGCCAGCAGCCTACTAGCGGGAGGCGTCTCTGGGGCCAACGTCCTGACTTTC | CASSLLAGGVSGANVLTF | TRBV5-1 | TRBD2 | TRBJ2-6 | - | 18
TGTGCCAGCAGCTACCGGGACTCCGGACGGGGCACTGAAGCTTTCTTT | CASSYRDSGRGTEAFF | TRBV7-2 | - | TRBJ1-1 | few | 16